Presented here are 20 T cell receptor beta chains from one specimen sequenced in a study of graft-versus-host responses after intestinal transplantation. Here immunoSEQ multiplex PCR was the method, and the copy in TCRdb shows in-frame clones only, minus some. The sample contains 84,000 or so clones, roughly 93% of which appear only once. The antigens of these receptors remain unknown. The sequencing here drew on unstimulated CD8+ T cells sorted from spleen or lymph node cells, taken before transplant. These receptors came from a human donor who was the organ donor for an intestinal transplant.

The rearrangement joins TRBV7-9 to TRBJ1-1; tentative D call: TRBD1 (5 bases). Germline V gene lookup returns CDR1 SEHNR and CDR2 FQNEAQ (reference sequence). V was cut by 5 bases and J by 3 bases, with 13 bases left in between. This CDR3 has 14 residues. CDR3 protein: CASSHWGVDTEAFF. The CDR3 nucleotides are TGTGCCAGCAGCCATTGGGGCGTAGACACTGAAGCTTTCTTT.

This sequence joins TRBV28 and TRBJ2-2; 7 nucleotides agree with TRBD1. After removal of 1 base from V and 3 bases from J, the junction contained 11 bases not matched to a gene. The CDR3 has 18 amino acids. In germline, CDR1 is MDHEN, CDR2 SYDVKM. The CDR3 is CASSLSPGTVVYTGELFF. The CDR3 bases are TGTGCCAGCAGTTTATCCCCAGGGACAGTAGTATACACCGGGGAGCTGTTTTTT.

V and J are TRBV15 and TRBJ2-3, with a weak D call TRBD1 (5 bases). The CDR3 spans 15 residues. V lost 0 bases and J 4 bases, leaving 11 bases between the germline ends. The V gene's germline CDR1 is LNHNV and CDR2 YYDKDF (reference sequence). This chain's CDR3 is CATSRDQGRADTQYF. In nucleotides, the CDR3 is TGTGCCACCAGCAGAGATCAGGGTCGGGCAGATACGCAGTATTTT.

The chain employs TRBV27 and TRBJ2-7; 7 bases match TRBD2. Trimming took 5 bases from V and 0 from J; bases not matched to a gene: 10. The germline V gene encodes CDR1 MNHEY and CDR2 SMNVEV (reference sequence). The CDR3 spans 16 residues. CDR3 in DNA: TGTGCCAGCAGTCAGGCCCGGCGGGGGAGCTCCTACGAGCAGTACTTC. Translating it yields CASSQARRGSSYEQYF.

With regard to this clone: A read error may account for a junction end that differs from germline. Other DNA sequences in the sample encode the same CDR3. The J gene is TRBJ2-7, the V gene TRBV27; 7 bases are a match to TRBD1. The CDR3 sequence is 17 residues long. CDR1 is MNHEY, CDR2 SMNVEV, per germline (reference sequence). CDR3 sequence: CASSTGPGTALAYEQYF. In DNA, the CDR3 is TGCGCCAGCAGTACCGGACCTGGGACAGCCCTAGCCTACGAGCAGTACTTC.

This chain connects TRBV7-3 to TRBJ2-1, with D possibly TRBD1 on 6 matching bases. V dropped 5 bases and J dropped 0 bases, with 11 bases sitting between them. The germline V gene has CDR1 SGHTA and CDR2 FQGTGA. This CDR3 comprises 15 residues. CDR3 in amino acids: CASSLQGLSYNEQFF. Here the CDR3 DNA reads TGTGCCAGCAGCCTACAGGGCCTCTCCTACAATGAGCAGTTCTTC.

This chain uses TRBV12-5 with TRBJ1-1; no clear D gene. The germline V and J ends were trimmed by 3 bases and 3 bases, with 11 bases remaining between them. Germline loops: CDR1 LGHNT, CDR2 FRNRAP. The CDR3 runs to 14 residues. The CDR3 sequence is CASGFGGSHTEAFF. Here the CDR3 DNA reads TGTGCTAGTGGTTTTGGTGGGAGCCACACTGAAGCTTTCTTT.

The DNA for the CDR3 is TGTGCCAGCAGGGACAGGATCGAAGGGATAGACTACGAGCAGTACTTC. Its translation is CASRDRIEGIDYEQYF. V is TRBV2 and J is TRBJ2-7, with 7 bases fitting TRBD1. V shed 6 bases and J 3 bases; nucleotides not matched to a gene: 14. Germline CDR1 is SNHLY and CDR2 is FYNNEI. The CDR3 sequence is 16 residues long.

The chain uses TRBV11-2 and TRBJ1-2, with D hard to call. V shed 2 bases and J shed 4 bases, with 5 bases lying between them. Germline V gives CDR1 SGHAT, CDR2 FQNNGV. The length of the CDR3 is 12 residues. The CDR3 region is CASSLPGYGYTF. The CDR3 DNA reads as TGTGCCAGCAGCTTACCGGGCTATGGCTACACCTTC.

The chain recombines TRBV5-5 with TRBJ2-1; possible D gene TRBD2, 6 bases. Trimming cost V 6 bases and J 0 bases, with 13 bases left between them. The CDR3 spans 15 residues. Germline V gene lookup returns CDR1 SGHKS and CDR2 YYEKEE (reference sequence). As DNA, the CDR3 is TGTGCCAGCACCGGCGCGGGGATCTCCTACAATGAGCAGTTCTTC. It specifies CASTGAGISYNEQFF. The full variable domain, rest sourced from reference TRBV5-5 and TRBJ2-1, is DAGVTQSPTHLIKTRGQQVTLRCSPISGHKSVSWYQQVLGQGPQFIFQYYEKEERGRGNFPDRFSARQFPNYSSELNVNALLLGDSALYLCASTGAGISYNEQFFGPGTRLTVL.

This sequence joins TRBV4-1 and TRBJ2-1; 7 bases agree with TRBD1. The CDR3 spans 13 residues. Per the germline V gene, CDR1 is MGHRA and CDR2 is YSYEKL. The J segment lost 7 bases and the V segment lost 1 base, leaving 1 base of the junction unmatched. CDR3 sequence (DNA): TGCGCCAGCAGCCAAGTACAGGGGAATGAGCAGTTCTTC. Translating gives CASSQVQGNEQFF.

A few counts support this clone. The chain uses TRBV4-1 and TRBJ1-2; D is uncertain. The CDR3 has 14 residues. CDR1 is MGHRA, CDR2 YSYEKL, per germline. V was shortened by 3 bases and J by 8 bases, with 16 bases between the two germline ends. The DNA of the CDR3 is TGCGCCAGCAGCCAGAGCGCGGGCCCAGGAGGCTACACCTTC. It yields the protein CASSQSAGPGGYTF.

The chain is built from TRBV5-5 and TRBJ2-1; TRBD1 is a possible D gene (6 bases). Germline V gives CDR1 SGHKS, CDR2 YYEKEE (reference sequence). The CDR3 runs to 16 residues. V was pared by 3 bases and J by 0 bases, with 13 bases between. The CDR3 region is CASSSGVRSSYNEQFF. In DNA form, the CDR3 reads TGTGCCAGCAGCTCAGGGGTAAGGAGCTCCTACAATGAGCAGTTCTTC.

V usage is TRBV5-1 and J usage is TRBJ1-1, with D possibly TRBD1 on 5 matching bases. CDR1 and CDR2 from the germline V gene are SGHRS and YFSETQ. Trimming removed 0 bases from V and 0 bases from J, with 9 bases in between. The CDR3 contains 15 residues. CDR3 amino acids: CASSLVGLLNTEAFF. Written as DNA, the CDR3 is TGCGCCAGCAGCTTGGTGGGGCTTCTGAACACTGAAGCTTTCTTT. Filled out from reference TRBV5-1 and TRBJ1-1, the complete variable domain reads KAGVTQTPRYLIKTRGQQVTLSCSPISGHRSVSWYQQTPGQGLQFLFEYFSETQRNKGNFPGRFSGRQFSNSRSEMNVSTLELGDSALYLCASSLVGLLNTEAFFGQGTRLTVV.

The V call is TRBV13, the J call TRBJ1-1, with D unclear. The germline V gene has CDR1 PRHDT and CDR2 FYEKMQ (reference sequence). V shed 5 bases and J shed 1 base, with 11 bases lying between them. The CDR3 runs 14 residues. CDR3: CASSQMGGNTEAFF. CDR3 nucleotide sequence: TGTGCCAGCAGCCAGATGGGAGGGAACACTGAAGCTTTCTTT.

The chain links TRBV28 to TRBJ2-3; D not certain. V lost 6 bases and J 3 bases, leaving 16 bases between the germline ends. This CDR3 spans 15 amino acids. Germline V gives CDR1 MDHEN, CDR2 SYDVKM. The CDR3 DNA reads as TGTGCCAGCAGCCCACCGGCAGGCATAACAGATACGCAGTATTTT. Translating gives CASSPPAGITDTQYF.

The genes are TRBV5-4 and TRBJ1-2; 8 bases are a match to TRBD1. Unmatched junction bases numbered 21, after V lost 3 bases and J lost 8 bases. The CDR3 is 18 amino acids. The germline gives CDR1 SGHNT, CDR2 YYREEE (reference sequence). CDR3 DNA: TGTGCCAGCAGCTGGGGCCGGACAGGGAGACCTGGCGGGTGGGGCTACACCTTC. Translating it yields CASSWGRTGRPGGWGYTF.

Comments on this clone: One junction end does not reproduce the germline sequence, and a read error may be involved. The chain joins TRBV7-7 to TRBJ2-7; 9 bases line up with TRBD2. Germline V gene lookup returns CDR1 SSHAT and CDR2 FNYEAQ (reference sequence). This CDR3 is built from 17 residues. CDR3 sequence reads: CASSLGDSGRTLAEQYF. Written as DNA, the CDR3 is TGTGCTAGCAGCTTGGGGGATAGCGGGAGAACTCTAGCGGAGCAGTACTTC.

The V and J genes are TRBV6-5 and TRBJ2-1, with 7 positions matching TRBD2. V dropped 5 bases and J dropped 2; count of bases not matched to a gene: 3. CDR3 length: 14 amino acids. The germline V gene encodes CDR1 MNHEY and CDR2 SVGAGI. The CDR3 loop reads CASSREATYNEQFF. The CDR3 DNA reads as TGTGCCAGCAGTCGGGAGGCAACCTACAATGAGCAGTTCTTC.

V gene TRBV7-8 combines with J gene TRBJ2-3; TRBD2 aligns across 8 bases. Trimming cost V 1 base and J 0 bases; bases outside gene matches: 3. Germline V gene lookup returns CDR1 SGHVS and CDR2 FQNEAQ. The CDR3 sequence is 16 residues long. This CDR3 reads CASSLEASGSTDTQYF. The CDR3 DNA is TGTGCCAGCAGCTTAGAAGCTAGCGGGAGCACAGATACGCAGTATTTT.